A selection of T cell receptor beta chains follows, all from one sample in a study of T-cell reconstitution after alpha-beta-depleted transplantation in children. TCRdb re-analysed the PCR reads in MiXCR, keeping a single row per CDR3 protein. The table includes about 830,000 distinct CDR3 sequences, about 16% detected once. The sample was PBMCs, mostly from graft donor cells, taken 360 days after TCRalphabeta/CD19-depleted stem cell transplant. All receptors come from a male patient younger than 18 who had a stem cell transplant for acute lymphoblastic leukemia, so the T cells may come from the graft donor. The CDR3 runs from the conserved cysteine through the conserved F or W. Each record gives: V gene, clone size, CDR3 protein. Where a row states a size, it is once, few, many or the class of an expanded clone; other rows omit it.

TRBV6-5	few	CASSYYGAGNAKNIQYF
TRBV7-9	few	CASSRWAGQTPGEQFF
TRBV12-3/TRBV12-4	few	CASSPGATQYF
TRBV11-1	-	CASSLALLLAGGQDTQYF
TRBV12-3/TRBV12-4	many	CASSPQGLAGVNEQFF
TRBV29-1	-	CSVWSRDTRSSPQYF
TRBV20-1	-	CSARPESYNEQFF
TRBV28	few	CASCGVHSFYGYTF
TRBV5-1	few	CASSLWDWYGYTF
TRBV10-1	few	CASNQGYTDTQYF
TRBV11-2	-	CASSGAYQETQYF
TRBV25-1	few	CASRGLAGGSDTQYF
TRBV27	-	CASSFNGPWSSYEQYF